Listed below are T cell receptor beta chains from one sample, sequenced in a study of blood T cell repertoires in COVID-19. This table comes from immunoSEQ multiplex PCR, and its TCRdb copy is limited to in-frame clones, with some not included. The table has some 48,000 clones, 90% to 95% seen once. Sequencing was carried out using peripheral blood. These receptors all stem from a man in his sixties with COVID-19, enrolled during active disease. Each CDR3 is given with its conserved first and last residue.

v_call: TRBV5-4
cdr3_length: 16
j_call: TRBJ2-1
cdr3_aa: CASSSHRLAGVSEQFF

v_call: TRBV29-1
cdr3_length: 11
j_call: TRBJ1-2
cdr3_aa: CSVWTGDGYTF

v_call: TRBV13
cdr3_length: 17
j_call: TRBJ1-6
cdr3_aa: CASSGWDRVESNSPLHF

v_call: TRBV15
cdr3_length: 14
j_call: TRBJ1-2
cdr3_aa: CATSARTGGGGYTF

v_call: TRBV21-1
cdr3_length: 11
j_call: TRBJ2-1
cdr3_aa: CASLVDNEQFF

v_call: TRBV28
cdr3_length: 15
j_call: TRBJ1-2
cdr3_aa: CASSFGGPVFNGYTF

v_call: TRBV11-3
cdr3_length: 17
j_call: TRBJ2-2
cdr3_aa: CASSPFRSGKNTGELFF

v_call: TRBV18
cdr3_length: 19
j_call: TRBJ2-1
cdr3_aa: CASSPVASGKGRTYNEQFF

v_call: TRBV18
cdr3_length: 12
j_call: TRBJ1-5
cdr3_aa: CASSPGMQPQHF

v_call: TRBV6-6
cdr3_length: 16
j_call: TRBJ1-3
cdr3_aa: CASSPGGRSSGNTIYF

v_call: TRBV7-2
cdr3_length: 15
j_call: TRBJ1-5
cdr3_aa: CASSGGQGGGQPQHF

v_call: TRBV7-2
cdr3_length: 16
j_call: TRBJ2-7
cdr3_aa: CASSPRLAGGVYEQYF

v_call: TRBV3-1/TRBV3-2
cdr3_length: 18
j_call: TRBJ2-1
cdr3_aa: CASSHPPGGGSPYNEQFF

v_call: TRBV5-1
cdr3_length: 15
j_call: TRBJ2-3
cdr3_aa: CASSLIQGRTDTQYF

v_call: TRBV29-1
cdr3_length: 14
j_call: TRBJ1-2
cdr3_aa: CSVFSTRTGKGYTF

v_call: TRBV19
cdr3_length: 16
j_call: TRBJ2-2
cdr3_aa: CASSIERFANTGELFF

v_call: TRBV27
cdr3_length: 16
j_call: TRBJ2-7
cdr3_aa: CASSLSSGRAFYEQYF

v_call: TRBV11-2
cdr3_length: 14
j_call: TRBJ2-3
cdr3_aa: CASSLGGPADTQYF

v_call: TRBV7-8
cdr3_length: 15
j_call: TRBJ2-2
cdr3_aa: CASSWTGWNTGELFF

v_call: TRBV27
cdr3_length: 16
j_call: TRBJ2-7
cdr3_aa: CASTKTRDRGKGEQYF

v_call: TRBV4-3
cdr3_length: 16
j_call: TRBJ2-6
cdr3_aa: CASSQEYYSGANVLTF

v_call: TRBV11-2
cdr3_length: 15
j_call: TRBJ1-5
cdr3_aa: CASSSLIGVGQPQHF

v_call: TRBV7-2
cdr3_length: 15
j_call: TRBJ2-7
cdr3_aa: CASSLQGSGGDEQYF

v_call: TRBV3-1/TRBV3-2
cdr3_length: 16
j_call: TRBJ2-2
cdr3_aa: CASSQVVGGGTGELFF

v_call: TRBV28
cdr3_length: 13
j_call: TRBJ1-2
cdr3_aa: CASRWTGDGGYTF

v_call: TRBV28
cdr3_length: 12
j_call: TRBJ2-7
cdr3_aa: CATGGVSYEQYF

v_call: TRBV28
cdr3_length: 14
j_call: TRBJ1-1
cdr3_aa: CASSLDRVETEAFF

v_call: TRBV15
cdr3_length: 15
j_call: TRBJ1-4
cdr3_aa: CATSRPQGPNEKLFF

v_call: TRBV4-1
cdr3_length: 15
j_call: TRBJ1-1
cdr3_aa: CASSQDYGGGQEAFF

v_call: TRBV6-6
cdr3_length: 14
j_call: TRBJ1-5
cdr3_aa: CASRAGFSNQPQHF

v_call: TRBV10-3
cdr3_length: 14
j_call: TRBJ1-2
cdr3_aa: CAIGRDRPNYGYTF

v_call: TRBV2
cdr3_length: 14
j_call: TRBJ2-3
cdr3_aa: CASRGQGLTDTQYF

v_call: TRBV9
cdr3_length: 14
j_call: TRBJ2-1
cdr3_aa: CASSVGGEGNEQFF

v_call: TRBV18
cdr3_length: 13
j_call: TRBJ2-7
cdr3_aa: CASSPGTEYEQYF

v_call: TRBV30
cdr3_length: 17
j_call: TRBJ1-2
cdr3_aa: CAWSGGPTGLGNYGYTF

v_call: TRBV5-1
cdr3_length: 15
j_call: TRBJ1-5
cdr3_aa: CASSLVSGSNQPQHF

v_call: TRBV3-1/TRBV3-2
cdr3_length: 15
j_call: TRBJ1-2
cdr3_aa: CASSPRQGPNYGYTF

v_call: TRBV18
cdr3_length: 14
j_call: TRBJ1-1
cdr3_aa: CASSRSVQNTEAFF

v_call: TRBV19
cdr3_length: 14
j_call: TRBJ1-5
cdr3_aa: CASNQQGARQPQHF

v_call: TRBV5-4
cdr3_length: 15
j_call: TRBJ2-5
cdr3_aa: CASSSQGAPGETQYF

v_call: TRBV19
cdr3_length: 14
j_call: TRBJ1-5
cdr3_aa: CASIDRASNQPQHF

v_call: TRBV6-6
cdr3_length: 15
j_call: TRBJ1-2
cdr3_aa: CASSYEPVEPYGYTF

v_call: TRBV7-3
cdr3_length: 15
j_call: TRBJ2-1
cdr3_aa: CASSRSGTNNNEQFF

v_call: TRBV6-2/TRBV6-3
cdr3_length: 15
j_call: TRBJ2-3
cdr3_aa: CASSSRGFGTDTQYF

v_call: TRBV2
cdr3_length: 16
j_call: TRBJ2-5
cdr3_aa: CASSETSAGIAETQYF

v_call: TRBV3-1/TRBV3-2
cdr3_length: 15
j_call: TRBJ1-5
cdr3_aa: CASSQGRRSGQPQHF